A single TCR beta chain is shown here with its context. What it recognizes is unknown. These data originate in a study of cytomegalovirus exposure and HLA in healthy donors. The study, taken as a whole, reports: The study found most TCR sequences rare, yet found some public TCRs in many donors. The classifier reportedly diagnosed cytomegalovirus status with high specificity and sensitivity. Specificity of a few CMV-associated chains for CMV antigens was verified in vitro.

Trimming removed 6 bases from V and 2 bases from J; junction bases left unmatched: 2. This CDR3 has 13 amino acids. CDR1 MNHEY and CDR2 SMNVEV come from the germline V gene (reference sequence). Generated by immunoSEQ multiplex PCR, the TCRdb table keeps only in-frame clones and is missing some. The repertoire has about 140,000 clones, approximately 91% of them found once; the top ten carry about 0.64%. The donors were members of the approximately 130-subject validation cohort (separate from the roughly 670-subject first cohort). The sequencing sample was made of PBMCs. V usage is TRBV27 and J usage is TRBJ1-2; 8 bases are shared with TRBD1. The receptor's source is a man younger than 35 in good health and CMV-seronegative. The chain's CDR3 is CASSRQGNYGYTF. In DNA, the CDR3 is TGTGCCAGCAGCCGACAGGGGAACTATGGCTACACCTTC.